These 19 T cell receptor beta chains share one sample of origin, sequenced in a study of cytotoxic CD8 clonotypes in ibrutinib-treated CLL. Sequencing used immunoSEQ multiplex PCR; TCRdb keeps in-frame clones, though not all of them. Found here are about 17,000 clones, about 64% of them singletons; the top ten hold more than 25%. This specimen consisted of PBMCs, obtained after 12 months of ibrutinib treatment. The source is a human donor with chronic lymphocytic leukemia.

V is TRBV5-6 and J is TRBJ2-5; TRBD2 matches 8 bases. CDR1 and CDR2 from the germline V gene are SGHDT and YYEEEE. The CDR3 sequence is 14 residues long. Trimming removed 2 bases from V and 6 bases from J; junction bases left unmatched: 6. The DNA of the CDR3 is TGTGCCAGCAGCTTAAGCGGGAGTGGAAAGACCCAGTACTTC. Translating gives CASSLSGSGKTQYF.

The genes are TRBV10-1 and TRBJ2-7; D may match TRBD1 or TRBD2 (5 bases each). Germline V gives CDR1 WNHNN, CDR2 SYGVQD (reference sequence). The CDR3 contains 14 residues. With 0 bases removed from V and 6 bases from J, the gap between germline ends came to 12 bases. CDR3 DNA: TGCGCCAGCAGTGAGTCGGGGGATATGACCGAGCAGTACTTC. Its translation: CASSESGDMTEQYF.

The V gene is TRBV5-1, the J gene TRBJ2-1; 12 bases match TRBD2. Trimming took 0 bases from V and 8 from J; bases not matched to a gene: 6. Germline loops: CDR1 SGHRS, CDR2 YFSETQ. CDR3 length equals 16 residues. The CDR3 sequence is CASSLVTSGSNHEQFF. Written as DNA, the CDR3 is TGCGCCAGCAGCTTGGTGACTAGCGGGAGTAACCATGAGCAGTTCTTC.

The V gene is TRBV10-2, the J gene TRBJ2-7; D possibly corresponds to TRBD1 (5 bases). V dropped 3 bases and J dropped 6 bases, with 12 bases sitting between them. The CDR3 spans 13 residues. CDR1 and CDR2 (germline): WSHSY, SAAADI. Written as DNA, the CDR3 is TGCGCCAGCAGTGAACCAAACAGGAGCGAGCAGTACTTC. It codes for CASSEPNRSEQYF.

This chain joins TRBV14 and TRBJ2-7; TRBD1 agrees at 7 bases. The germline V gene has CDR1 SGHDN and CDR2 FVKESK. This CDR3 is 16 amino acids long. V trimming: 0 bases; J trimming: 2 bases; junction bases outside the gene matches: 7. CDR3 sequence reads: CASSQDVWQGAYEQYF. The CDR3 DNA sequence: TGTGCCAGCAGCCAAGATGTATGGCAGGGGGCCTACGAGCAGTACTTC.

The V gene is TRBV6-1, the J gene TRBJ2-1; 9 bases match TRBD2. V shed 4 bases, J shed 3 bases, and the junction held 7 bases outside the gene matches. This CDR3 has 16 residues. Germline values: CDR1 MNHNS, CDR2 SASEGT. The CDR3 DNA follows: TGTGCCAGCAGTGCGTACCTAGCGGGAAACTACAATGAGCAGTTCTTC. It yields the protein CASSAYLAGNYNEQFF.

This clone came up a few times. The V and J genes are TRBV10-3 and TRBJ2-7; 7 bases map to TRBD1. CDR3 length: 13 amino acids. V was pared by 8 bases and J by 4 bases, with 8 bases of the junction left unmatched. CDR1 ENHRY and CDR2 SYGVKD come from the germline V gene. The CDR3 nucleotides are TGTGCCATCCTCAGAACAGGGGCTTACGAGCAGTACTTC. Encoded protein: CAILRTGAYEQYF.

This clone appeared a few times. The genes are TRBV5-1 and TRBJ2-5; 12 positions agree with TRBD2. CDR1 is SGHRS and CDR2 is YFSETQ in the germline V gene. This CDR3 has 16 amino acids. With V trimmed by 0 bases and J by 7 bases, 7 bases remained unmatched. CDR3 DNA sequence: TGCGCCAGCAGCTTGGAAGCTAGCGGGAGGGGTGGGACCCAGTACTTC. This translates into CASSLEASGRGGTQYF.

V is TRBV9 and J is TRBJ2-1, with D perhaps TRBD2 (6 bases). The germline V gene encodes CDR1 SGDLS and CDR2 YYNGEE. Trimming removed 0 bases at V and 0 bases at J, with 10 bases between. The CDR3 is 16 amino acids. The CDR3 protein is CASSVADGSSYNEQFF. In DNA form, the CDR3 reads TGTGCCAGCAGCGTAGCTGACGGGAGCTCCTACAATGAGCAGTTCTTC.

This clone came up a few times. This chain uses TRBV7-9 with TRBJ1-1, with a tentative D call TRBD1 (6 bases). Trimming shortened V by 5 bases and J by 3 bases, and 22 bases separated the two germline ends. Germline V gene sequence: CDR1 SEHNR, CDR2 FQNEAQ (reference sequence). CDR3 size: 17 residues. In DNA form, the CDR3 reads TGTGCCAGCAGCCACCCGCGGGGGGCGCGTTGGCACACTGAAGCTTTCTTT. Its translation: CASSHPRGARWHTEAFF.

The chain couples TRBV5-1 to TRBJ2-3; a weak D match, TRBD2 (5 bases). V lost 0 bases and J lost 0, with 11 bases in between. Germline V gene data show CDR1 as SGHRS and CDR2 as YFSETQ. The CDR3 is 16 amino acids. CDR3 loop: CASSLGARGSTDTQYF. The DNA for the CDR3 is TGCGCCAGCAGCTTGGGGGCGCGCGGGAGCACAGATACGCAGTATTTT.

In DNA form, the CDR3 reads TGTGCCAGCAGCATCGGAGGGACAGGGACGGAGACCCAGTACTTC. This gives the protein CASSIGGTGTETQYF. This rearrangement joins TRBV9 to TRBJ2-5; 9 nucleotides agree with TRBD1. This CDR3 comprises 15 residues. Per germline, CDR1 SGDLS and CDR2 YYNGEE. The V segment lost 4 bases and the J segment 5 bases; nucleotides outside the gene matches: 9.

This chain joins TRBV5-6 and TRBJ2-1; 8 bases are a match to TRBD2. Germline assignment: CDR1 SGHDT and CDR2 YYEEEE. After removal of 4 bases from V and 2 bases from J, the junction contained 11 bases not matched to a gene. CDR3 length: 17 amino acids. The CDR3 sequence is CASSLVGSGETYNEQFF. The CDR3 DNA reads TGTGCCAGCAGCCTGGTGGGTAGCGGGGAAACCTACAATGAGCAGTTCTTC.

This clone was seen just once. The V gene is TRBV7-3, the J gene TRBJ2-3, with D perhaps assigned TRBD1 or TRBD2 (7 bases each). The V and J ends lost 6 bases and 2 bases respectively, with 15 bases between them. The CDR3 sequence is 15 residues long. Germline V gene lookup returns CDR1 SGHTA and CDR2 FQGTGA. In nucleotides, the CDR3 is TGTGCCAGCAGAAAGGGGGCGGGAGACACAGATACGCAGTATTTT. It encodes CASRKGAGDTDTQYF.

This chain links TRBV6-5 with TRBJ2-7; 7 bases align to TRBD2. Germline CDR1 reads MNHEY; CDR2 reads SVGAGI. This CDR3 has 11 amino acids. V lost 5 bases and J lost 7; bases outside the gene matches: 2. The CDR3 DNA follows: TGTGCCAGCAGTGGGGGGGTGGAGCAGTACTTC. It is translated as CASSGGVEQYF.

The chain has TRBV11-2 and TRBJ1-5; TRBD1 matches 9 bases. V lost 2 bases to trimming and J lost 4 bases; unmatched junction nucleotides: 3. The CDR3 is 15 residues long. In germline, CDR1 is SGHAT, CDR2 FQNNGV. The CDR3 coding sequence is TGTGCCAGCAGCTTACAGGGGACAGGGAATCAGCCCCAGCATTTT. Its translation: CASSLQGTGNQPQHF.

V gene TRBV6-6 combines with J gene TRBJ1-2; TRBD1 agrees at 8 bases. CDR1 MNHNY and CDR2 SVGAGI come from the germline V gene (reference sequence). The CDR3 length is 14 residues. The V gene end was trimmed by 2 bases and the J gene end by 4 bases; junction bases not matched to a gene: 3. CDR3 amino acids: CASSYTDRAYGYTF. The CDR3 region has the DNA TGTGCCAGCAGTTACACGGACAGGGCCTATGGCTACACCTTC.

The chain has TRBV30 and TRBJ2-3; weak D call: TRBD1 (6 bases). Trimming shortened V by 0 bases and J by 5 bases, and 9 bases separated the two germline ends. The germline CDR1 and CDR2 sequences are GTSNPN and SVGIG (reference sequence). The CDR3 is 13 residues long. CDR3 residues: CAWSVGQKDTQYF. CDR3 coding DNA: TGTGCCTGGAGTGTAGGACAGAAAGATACGCAGTATTTT.

This sequence joins TRBV7-6 and TRBJ2-3; no clear D. Germline V lookup: CDR1 SGHVS, CDR2 FNYEAQ. The V end lost 1 base, the J end lost 2 bases, and 13 bases lay between the germline ends. The CDR3 spans 16 residues. CDR3 in DNA: TGTGCCAGCAGCTTAGTAGCATCACCAGCCACAGATACGCAGTATTTT. It specifies CASSLVASPATDTQYF. Full variable domain (missing parts from reference TRBV7-6 and TRBJ2-3): GAGVSQSPRYKVTKRGQDVALRCDPISGHVSLYWYRQALGQGPEFLTYFNYEAQQDKSGLPNDRFSAERPEGSISTLTIQRTEQRDSAMYRCASSLVASPATDTQYFGPGTRLTVL.